This is a list of T cell receptor beta chains from one sample in a study of blood T cell repertoires in COVID-19. The assay was immunoSEQ multiplex PCR, and TCRdb's table has in-frame clones only and misses some. The table has more than 300,000 clones, roughly 86% seen once. Sequencing was performed on peripheral blood. All receptors derive from a woman in her forties or fifties with acute or convalescent COVID-19. CDR3s include the opening cysteine and the closing phenylalanine or tryptophan. D genes are given only for firm matches. Clone size is shown for a subset of rows, as once, few, many or a class of expanded clone.

>TRBV23-1|TRBJ1-2|-|-
TGCGCCAGCAGTCTAATCGGGAGGCCCGATAACTATGGCTACACCTTC
CASSLIGRPDNYGYTF
>TRBV19|TRBJ2-3|-|-
TGTGCCAGTAGTTCCACAGGGACGGATACGCAGTATTTT
CASSSTGTDTQYF
>TRBV6-2/TRBV6-3|TRBJ2-1|-|-
TGTGCCAGCAGCTCAGGGGATGAGCAGTTCTTC
CASSSGDEQFF
>TRBV30|TRBJ1-1|TRBD1|-
TGTGCCTTCAGGGGGACGAACACTGAAGCTTTCTTT
CAFRGTNTEAFF
>TRBV27|TRBJ2-1|TRBD2|-
TGTGCCAGCAGTCCAGGACTAGCGGGATTCTCCTACAATGAGCAGTTCTTC
CASSPGLAGFSYNEQFF
>TRBV12-3/TRBV12-4|TRBJ2-3|-|-
TGTGCCAGCAGTCTTTTCACAGATACGCAGTATTTT
CASSLFTDTQYF
>TRBV28|TRBJ2-7|-|-
TGTGCCAGCAGTTCGCCTGGCCCCCTTGGCGAGCAGTACTTC
CASSSPGPLGEQYF
>TRBV7-6|TRBJ2-5|TRBD2|-
TGTGCCAGCAGCTTAGTGGTTGCGGGAGATCAAGAGACCCAGTACTTC
CASSLVVAGDQETQYF
>TRBV6-4|TRBJ2-3|-|-
TGTGCCAGCCTATCAAGGGAGGCGCAGTATTTT
CASLSREAQYF
>TRBV7-9|TRBJ2-7|-|-
TGTGCCAGCAGCTCGAGAGAATACGAGCAGTACTTC
CASSSREYEQYF
>TRBV4-2|TRBJ2-2|TRBD2|-
TGTGCCAGCAGCCACCGAGGACTAGCGGGCGCGAACACCGGGGAGCTGTTTTTT
CASSHRGLAGANTGELFF
>TRBV5-1|TRBJ2-3|TRBD2|-
TGCGCCAGCAGCTCGGCGGGAGTCGGGGATACGCAGTATTTT
CASSSAGVGDTQYF
>TRBV4-1|TRBJ2-7|-|-
TGCGCCAGCAGCCAAGGTCACAGAGCCTACGAGCAGTACTTC
CASSQGHRAYEQYF
>TRBV6-1|TRBJ2-7|-|-
TGTGCCAGCAGTGAAGGTCCGGCACAGACAATTTACGAGCAGTACTTC
CASSEGPAQTIYEQYF
>TRBV9|TRBJ2-1|-|-
TGTGCCAGCAGCGTAGAAGGGGGTTCCTACAATGAGCAGTTCTTC
CASSVEGGSYNEQFF
>TRBV14|TRBJ1-4|-|-
TGTGCCAGCAGCCGACAGTTAGGAGGGGATGAAAAACTGTTTTTT
CASSRQLGGDEKLFF
>TRBV19|TRBJ2-7|-|-
TGTGCCAGTAGTATCGGGAGAAACAACGAGCAGTACTTC
CASSIGRNNEQYF
>TRBV19|TRBJ2-3|-|-
TGTGCCAGTAGTATAAAACAGGGAAAATGGGATACGCAGTATTTT
CASSIKQGKWDTQYF
>TRBV19|TRBJ2-7|TRBD2|few
TGTGCCAGTAGTATCCTAGCGGGAGACTACGAGCAGTACTTC
CASSILAGDYEQYF
>TRBV5-1|TRBJ1-1|-|-
TGCGCCAGCAGCCCGGGGTCCTTTCTGAACACTGAAGCTTTCTTT
CASSPGSFLNTEAFF
>TRBV6-5|TRBJ1-5|-|-
TGTGCCAGCAGTTACAGGGAGGGTCAGCCCCAGCATTTT
CASSYREGQPQHF
>TRBV9|TRBJ2-7|TRBD1|-
TGTGCCAGCAACGCGGGACAGGGCTACGAGCAGTACTTC
CASNAGQGYEQYF